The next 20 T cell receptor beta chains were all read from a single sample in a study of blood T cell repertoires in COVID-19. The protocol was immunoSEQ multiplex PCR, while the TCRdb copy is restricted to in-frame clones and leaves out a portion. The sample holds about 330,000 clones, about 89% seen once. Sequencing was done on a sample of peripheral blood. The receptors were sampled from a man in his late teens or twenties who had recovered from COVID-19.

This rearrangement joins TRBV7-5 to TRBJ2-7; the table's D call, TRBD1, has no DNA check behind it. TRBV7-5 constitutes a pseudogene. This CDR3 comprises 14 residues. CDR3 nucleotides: TGTGCCAGAAGCTTAGGGTCGGCAGGCTACGAGCAGTACTTC. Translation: CARSLGSAGYEQYF.

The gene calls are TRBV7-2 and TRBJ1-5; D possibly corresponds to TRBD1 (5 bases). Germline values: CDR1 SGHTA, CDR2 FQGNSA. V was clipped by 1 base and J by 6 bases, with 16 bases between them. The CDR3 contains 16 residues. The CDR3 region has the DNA TGTGCCAGCAGCTTAGAATTTCAGGGTTGGAGTCAGCCCCAGCATTTT. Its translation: CASSLEFQGWSQPQHF.

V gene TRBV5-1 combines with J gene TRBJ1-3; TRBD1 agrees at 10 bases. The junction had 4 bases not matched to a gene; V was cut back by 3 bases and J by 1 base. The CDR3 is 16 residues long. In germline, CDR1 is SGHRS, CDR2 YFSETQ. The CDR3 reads CASSSGQGESGNTIYF. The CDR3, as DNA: TGCGCCAGCAGCTCTGGACAGGGGGAGTCTGGAAACACCATATATTTT.

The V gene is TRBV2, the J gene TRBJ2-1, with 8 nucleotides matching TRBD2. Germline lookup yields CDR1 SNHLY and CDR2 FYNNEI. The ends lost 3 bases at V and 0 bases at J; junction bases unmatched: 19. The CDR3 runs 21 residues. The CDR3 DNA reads TGTGCCAGCAGTGACCTAGCGGGCCCGTATGTTACCCCGAGCTCCTACAATGAGCAGTTCTTC. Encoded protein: CASSDLAGPYVTPSSYNEQFF.

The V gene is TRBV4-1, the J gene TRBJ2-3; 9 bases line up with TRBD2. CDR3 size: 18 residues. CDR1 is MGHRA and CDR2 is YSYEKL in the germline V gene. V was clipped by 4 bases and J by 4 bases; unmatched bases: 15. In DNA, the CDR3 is TGCGCCAGCAGCCCGGCGGGCGGGAGGGCCAAGGTCGCAGATACGCAGTATTTT. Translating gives CASSPAGGRAKVADTQYF.

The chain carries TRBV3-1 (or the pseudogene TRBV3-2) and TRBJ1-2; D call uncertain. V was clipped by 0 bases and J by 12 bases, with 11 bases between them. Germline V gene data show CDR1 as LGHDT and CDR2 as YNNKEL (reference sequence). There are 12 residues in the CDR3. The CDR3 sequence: CASSQDGGLNTF. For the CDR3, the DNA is TGTGCCAGCAGCCAAGATGGAGGATTAAACACCTTC.

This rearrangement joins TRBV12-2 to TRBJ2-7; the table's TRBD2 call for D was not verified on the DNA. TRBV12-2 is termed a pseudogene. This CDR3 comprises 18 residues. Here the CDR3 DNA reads TGTGCAAGTCGAGAGGGACTAGCGGGAGAGAAACTACGCTGCGAGCAGTACTTC. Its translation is CASREGLAGEKLRCEQYF.

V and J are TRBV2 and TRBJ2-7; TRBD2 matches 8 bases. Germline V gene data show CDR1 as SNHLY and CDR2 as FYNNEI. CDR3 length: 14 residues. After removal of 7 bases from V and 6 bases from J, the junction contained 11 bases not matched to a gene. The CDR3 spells CASNPEGTRPEQYF. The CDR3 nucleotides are TGTGCCAGCAACCCAGAGGGGACTAGACCCGAGCAGTACTTC.

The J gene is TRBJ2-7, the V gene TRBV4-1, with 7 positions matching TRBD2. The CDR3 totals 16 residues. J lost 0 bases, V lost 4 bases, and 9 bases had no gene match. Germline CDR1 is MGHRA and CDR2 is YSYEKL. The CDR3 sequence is CASSLGRPLSSYEQYF. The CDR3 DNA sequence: TGCGCCAGCAGCCTCGGGAGGCCCCTGAGCTCCTACGAGCAGTACTTC.

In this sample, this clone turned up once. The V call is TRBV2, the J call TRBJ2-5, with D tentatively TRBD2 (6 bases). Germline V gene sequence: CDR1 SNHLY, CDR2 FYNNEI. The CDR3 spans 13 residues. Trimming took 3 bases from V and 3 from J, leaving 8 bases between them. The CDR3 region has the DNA TGTGCCAGCAGTGAGGCGGGAAAAGAGACCCAGTACTTC. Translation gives CASSEAGKETQYF.

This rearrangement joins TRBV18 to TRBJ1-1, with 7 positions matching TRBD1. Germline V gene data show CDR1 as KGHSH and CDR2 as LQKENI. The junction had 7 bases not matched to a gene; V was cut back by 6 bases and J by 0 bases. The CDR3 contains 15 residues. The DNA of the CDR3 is TGTGCCAGCTCCCGGGACAGCGACATGAACACTGAAGCTTTCTTT. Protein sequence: CASSRDSDMNTEAFF.

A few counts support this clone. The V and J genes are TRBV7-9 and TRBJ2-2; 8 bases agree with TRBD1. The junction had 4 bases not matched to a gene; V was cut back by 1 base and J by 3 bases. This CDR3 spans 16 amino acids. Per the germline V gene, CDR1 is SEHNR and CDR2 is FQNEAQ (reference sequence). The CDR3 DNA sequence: TGTGCCAGCAGCTTAGGGCAGGGGGCCCACACCGGGGAGCTGTTTTTT. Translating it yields CASSLGQGAHTGELFF.

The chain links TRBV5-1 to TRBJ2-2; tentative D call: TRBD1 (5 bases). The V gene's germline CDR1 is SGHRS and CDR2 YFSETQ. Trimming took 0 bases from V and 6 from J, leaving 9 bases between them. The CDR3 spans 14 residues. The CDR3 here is CASSLAQVPGELFF. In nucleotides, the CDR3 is TGCGCCAGCAGCTTGGCACAGGTCCCCGGGGAGCTGTTTTTT. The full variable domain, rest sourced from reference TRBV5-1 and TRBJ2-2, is KAGVTQTPRYLIKTRGQQVTLSCSPISGHRSVSWYQQTPGQGLQFLFEYFSETQRNKGNFPGRFSGRQFSNSRSEMNVSTLELGDSALYLCASSLAQVPGELFFGEGSRLTVL.

The CDR3 DNA reads TGTGCCAGCAACCGGGGAGCGGGGTTTAGCGAGCAGTACTTC. It specifies CASNRGAGFSEQYF. The chain has TRBV18 and TRBJ2-7; 7 positions match TRBD2. CDR1 and CDR2 from the germline V gene are KGHSH and LQKENI. Trimming at V came to 8 bases and at J to 6 bases, leaving 13 bases not matched to a gene. The CDR3 contains 14 residues.

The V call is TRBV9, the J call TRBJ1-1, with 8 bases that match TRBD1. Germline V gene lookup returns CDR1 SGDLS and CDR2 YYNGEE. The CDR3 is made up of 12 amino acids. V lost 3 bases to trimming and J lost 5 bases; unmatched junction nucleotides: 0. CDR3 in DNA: TGTGCCAGCAGCGGACAGGGGACTGAAGCTTTCTTT. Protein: CASSGQGTEAFF.

The CDR3 DNA is TGTGCCAGTCGGGACAGCCGTCAGCCCCAGCATTTT. It yields the protein CASRDSRQPQHF. The chain employs TRBV19 and TRBJ1-5; 7 positions agree with TRBD1. CDR1 and CDR2 (germline): LNHDA, SQIVND (reference sequence). This CDR3 region has 12 residues. V gave up 8 bases and J gave up 6 bases; unmatched junction bases: 4.

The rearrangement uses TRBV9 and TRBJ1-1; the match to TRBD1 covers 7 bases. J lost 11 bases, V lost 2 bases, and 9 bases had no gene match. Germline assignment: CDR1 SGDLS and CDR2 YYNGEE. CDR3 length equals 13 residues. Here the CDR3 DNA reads TGTGCCAGCAGCGTTTTGCAGGGGGATGGCGCTTTCTTT. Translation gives CASSVLQGDGAFF. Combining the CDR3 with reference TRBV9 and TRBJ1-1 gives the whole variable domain DSGVTQTPKHLITATGQRVTLRCSPRSGDLSVYWYQQSLDQGLQFLIQYYNGEERAKGNILERFSAQQFPDLHSELNLSSLELGDSALYFCASSVLQGDGAFFGQGTRLTVV.

This CDR3 reads CASSLSSREGTDTQYF. The CDR3 DNA reads as TGCGCCAGCAGCTTGTCTTCGCGGGAGGGGACAGATACGCAGTATTTT. The J gene is TRBJ2-3, the V gene TRBV5-1; 9 bases match TRBD2. Germline loops: CDR1 SGHRS, CDR2 YFSETQ. CDR3 size: 16 residues. Losses at the gene ends were 1 base for V and 3 bases for J; bases not matched to a gene: 6.

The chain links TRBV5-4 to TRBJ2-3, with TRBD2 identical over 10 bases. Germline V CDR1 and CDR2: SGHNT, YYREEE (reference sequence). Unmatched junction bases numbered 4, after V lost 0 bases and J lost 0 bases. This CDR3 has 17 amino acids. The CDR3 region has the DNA TGTGCCAGCAGCTTGGGGGGACTAGCGAGAAGCACAGATACGCAGTATTTT. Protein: CASSLGGLARSTDTQYF.

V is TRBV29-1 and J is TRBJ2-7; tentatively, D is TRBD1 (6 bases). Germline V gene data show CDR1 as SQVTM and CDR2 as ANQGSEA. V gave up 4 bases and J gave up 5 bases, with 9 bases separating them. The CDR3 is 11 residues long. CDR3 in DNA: TGCAGCGTTGTCAGGGGCAACGAGCAGTACTTC. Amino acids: CSVVRGNEQYF.